This TCR beta chain is from a study of T cells after yellow fever vaccination. Looking at the study overall: Fractions low in cell number were prepared with SMART-Seq v4 Ultra Low Input.

Many counts were recorded for this clonotype. UMIs and a universal primer site were added when TCR cDNA was made by 5'RACE template switching. A single record per CDR3 protein comes from TCRdb applying MiXCR to the 5' RACE reads. The top ten hold roughly 25% of the sample, which has 25,000 to 30,000 distinct CDR3 sequences, 6% to 8% seen once. Germline assignment: CDR1 MNHEY and CDR2 SVGEGT. J gave up 6 bases and V 2 bases, and 0 bases lay outside the gene matches. The CDR3 has 15 amino acids. Study results and caveats: The CD4 compartment and the CD8 compartment contained a small share of clonotypes in common. Abundant bulk-derived clonotypes could contaminate FACS-sorted repertoires.

This receptor was taken from a man under 40 who received the YFV17D yellow fever vaccine. V and J are TRBV6-2 or TRBV6-3 and TRBJ2-1; TRBD2 aligns across 14 bases. Here the sequenced sample was PBMCs, either bulk or a sorted T-cell subset (CD4+, CD8+, memory, or dextramer-sorted; not recorded which), taken on the day of the yellow fever booster vaccination. The CDR3 DNA sequence: TGTGCCAGCAGTTACGGGACTAGCGGGAGCAATGAGCAGTTCTTC. Translated, it gives CASSYGTSGSNEQFF.